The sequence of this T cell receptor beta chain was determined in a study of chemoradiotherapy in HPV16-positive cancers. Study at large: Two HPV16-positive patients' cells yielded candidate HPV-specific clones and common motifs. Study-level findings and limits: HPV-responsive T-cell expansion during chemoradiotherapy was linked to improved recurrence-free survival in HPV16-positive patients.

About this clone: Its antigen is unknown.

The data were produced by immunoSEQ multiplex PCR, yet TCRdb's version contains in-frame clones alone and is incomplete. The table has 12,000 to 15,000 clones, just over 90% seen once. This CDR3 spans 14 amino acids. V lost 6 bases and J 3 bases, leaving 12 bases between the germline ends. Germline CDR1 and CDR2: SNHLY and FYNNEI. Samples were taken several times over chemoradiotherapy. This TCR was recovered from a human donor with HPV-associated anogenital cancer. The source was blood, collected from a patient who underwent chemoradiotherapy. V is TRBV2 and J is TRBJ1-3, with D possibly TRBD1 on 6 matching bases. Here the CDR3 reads CASRIGGDGNTIYF. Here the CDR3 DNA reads TGTGCCAGCAGGATAGGGGGAGATGGAAACACCATATATTTT.